This is a list of T cell receptor beta chains from one sample in a study of T cells in localized non-small cell lung cancer. The protocol was immunoSEQ multiplex PCR, while the TCRdb copy is restricted to in-frame clones and leaves out a portion. The table lists around 1,800 clones, about 33% of them singletons. The sequenced sample was normal lung tissue next to the tumor, obtained before any cancer treatment. The receptor source for this set is a woman aged 40-69 years with stage I lung adenocarcinoma. The CDR3 runs from the conserved cysteine through the conserved F or W. A D gene is named only where the DNA matches it firmly. The size field is filled for only some rows; it gives once, few, many or a size class.

V	D	size	J	CDR3	DNA
TRBV25-1	TRBD1	NA	TRBJ1-2	CASSEGTGGSYGYTF	TGTGCCAGCAGTGAAGGGACAGGTGGGAGCTATGGCTACACCTTC
TRBV11-3	TRBD2	NA	TRBJ2-1	CASSLKAAGGGNEQFF	TGTGCCAGCAGCTTGAAGGCGGCGGGAGGAGGCAATGAGCAGTTCTTC
TRBV6-8	NA	NA	TRBJ2-2	CASSPSGTNTGELFF	TGTGCCAGCAGCCCATCCGGGACAAACACCGGGGAGCTGTTTTTT
TRBV18	TRBD1	few	TRBJ1-4	CASSRGQETEKLFF	TGTGCCAGCTCACGGGGACAGGAGACTGAAAAACTGTTTTTT
TRBV19	NA	few	TRBJ1-2	CASTRTLRDGYTF	TGTGCCAGTACTAGAACCCTCAGGGATGGCTACACCTTC
TRBV30	NA	few	TRBJ2-7	CAWEPTDRGGYEQYF	TGTGCCTGGGAACCCACCGACAGGGGAGGGTACGAGCAGTACTTC
TRBV7-2	NA	few	TRBJ2-4	CASSSGTAKNIQYF	TGTGCCAGCAGCTCCGGGACAGCCAAAAACATTCAGTACTTC
TRBV14	NA	few	TRBJ2-2	CASRSGEVAGELFF	TGTGCCAGCAGGTCCGGCGAAGTCGCCGGGGAGCTGTTTTTT
TRBV28	NA	NA	TRBJ1-5	CASSFRGGQPQHF	TGTGCCAGCAGTTTCAGGGGAGGACAGCCCCAGCATTTT
TRBV28	NA	NA	TRBJ2-3	CASTHGGPADTQYF	TGTGCCAGCACCCATGGGGGTCCCGCAGATACGCAGTATTTT
TRBV18	NA	large	TRBJ1-2	CASSPRAQVEGYTF	TGTGCCAGCTCACCCCGCGCCCAGGTCGAAGGGTACACCTTC
TRBV14	NA	NA	TRBJ2-3	CASSQPTGGGATTDTQYF	TGTGCCAGCAGCCAACCGACTGGCGGAGGGGCGACCACAGATACGCAGTATTTT
TRBV5-1	TRBD1	few	TRBJ2-3	CASSLLGQETDTQYF	TGCGCCAGCAGCTTGCTGGGACAGGAAACAGATACGCAGTATTTT
TRBV6-8	TRBD1	NA	TRBJ1-1	CAIREGQGNTEAFF	TGTGCCATCAGGGAGGGACAGGGGAACACTGAAGCTTTCTTT
TRBV19	NA	NA	TRBJ1-5	CASKVNQGTAQPQHF	TGTGCCAGTAAGGTTAACCAGGGGACGGCTCAGCCCCAGCATTTT
TRBV6-8	NA	few	TRBJ2-7	CASSWGGGTGENYEQYF	TGTGCCAGCAGTTGGGGAGGGGGGACAGGAGAGAACTACGAGCAGTACTTC
TRBV9	TRBD1	large	TRBJ2-7	CASSLDGQGADEQYF	TGTGCCAGCAGCCTAGACGGGCAGGGGGCGGACGAGCAGTACTTC
TRBV28	TRBD1	few	TRBJ1-1	CASSFLDRDTEAFF	TGTGCCAGCAGTTTTTTGGACAGGGACACTGAAGCTTTCTTT
TRBV9	NA	NA	TRBJ1-5	CASRGDGLSNQPQHF	TGTGCCAGCCGAGGGGACGGGCTTAGCAATCAGCCCCAGCATTTT
TRBV29-1	NA	NA	TRBJ2-3	CSALIQGSDTQYF	TGCAGCGCTTTGATACAGGGTTCAGATACGCAGTATTTT
TRBV19	TRBD2	NA	TRBJ2-1	CASSPSGRAYNEQFF	TGTGCCAGTAGTCCGAGCGGGAGGGCGTACAATGAGCAGTTCTTC
TRBV7-2	NA	large	TRBJ2-2	CASSAGSTGELFF	TGTGCCAGCAGCGCCGGGAGCACCGGGGAGCTGTTTTTT
TRBV7-5	NA	NA	TRBJ2-1	CASSWGLAGGNEQFF	TGTGCCAGCAGCTGGGGACTAGCGGGAGGGAATGAGCAGTTCTTC
TRBV7-2	TRBD2	few	TRBJ2-2	CASSLQREEELFF	TGTGCCAGCAGCTTACAGCGGGAGGAGGAGCTGTTTTTT
TRBV30	TRBD1	once	TRBJ2-1	CAWSVRGRGLRNEQFF	TGTGCCTGGAGTGTACGGGGCAGGGGGCTTAGGAATGAGCAGTTCTTC
TRBV19	TRBD1	few	TRBJ1-2	CASAATGGESGGYTF	TGTGCCAGTGCCGCGACAGGGGGCGAGAGTGGGGGCTACACCTTC
TRBV6-8	NA	few	TRBJ1-3	CAISSPGRVNGNTIYF	TGTGCCATCAGTAGCCCAGGGAGGGTGAATGGAAACACCATATATTTT
TRBV30	NA	NA	TRBJ1-2	CAWRPLGLRGGYTF	TGTGCCTGGAGGCCGCTGGGCCTCCGGGGTGGCTACACCTTC
TRBV19	NA	NA	TRBJ1-5	CASSAPRGSGNQPQHF	TGTGCCAGTAGTGCCCCCAGGGGATCAGGCAATCAGCCCCAGCATTTT
TRBV10-1	NA	NA	TRBJ1-2	CASSESRQNYGYTF	TGCGCCAGCAGTGAGTCGAGACAGAACTATGGCTACACCTTC
TRBV19	NA	NA	TRBJ2-3	CASSMGESGTDTQYF	TGTGCCAGTAGTATGGGTGAATCGGGCACAGATACGCAGTATTTT
TRBV28	TRBD1	NA	TRBJ1-1	CASGDRGYGSTEAFF	TGTGCCAGCGGTGACAGGGGCTATGGAAGCACTGAAGCTTTCTTT
TRBV14	NA	once	TRBJ1-4	CASSQDSTNEKLFF	TGTGCCAGCAGCCAAGACTCAACTAATGAAAAACTGTTTTTT
TRBV5-1	NA	few	TRBJ1-1	CASSFSQPGAEAFF	TGCGCCAGCAGCTTTTCACAGCCAGGCGCTGAAGCTTTCTTT
TRBV29-1	TRBD1	NA	TRBJ1-2	CSVEAGTGKGYGYTF	TGCAGCGTTGAAGCTGGGACAGGGAAGGGCTATGGCTACACCTTC
TRBV10-1	NA	NA	TRBJ2-1	CASSAYSGGQFF	TGCGCCAGCAGTGCTTACTCAGGCGGGCAGTTCTTC
TRBV11-3	NA	medium-sized	TRBJ1-2	CASSFGSGSHYGYTF	TGTGCCAGCAGCTTTGGTTCGGGATCTCACTATGGCTACACCTTC
TRBV25-1	NA	NA	TRBJ1-4	CASSDQRTGETEKLFF	TGTGCCAGCAGTGACCAACGGACGGGAGAAACTGAAAAACTGTTTTTT
TRBV25-1	TRBD1	few	TRBJ2-7	CASSLTGVYGKGYEQYF	TGTGCCAGCAGCCTGACAGGGGTTTACGGTAAAGGCTACGAGCAGTACTTC
TRBV9	TRBD2	few	TRBJ2-1	CASGTSVYNEQFF	TGTGCCAGCGGGACTAGCGTATACAATGAGCAGTTCTTC
TRBV18	TRBD2	few	TRBJ2-1	CASSPPAASGRVYQFF	TGTGCCAGCTCACCACCGGCGGCTAGCGGGAGGGTATACCAGTTCTTC
TRBV5-1	NA	NA	TRBJ1-4	CASSLGGQGGEKLFF	TGCGCCAGCAGCTTGGGCGGGCAGGGTGGCGAAAAACTGTTTTTT
TRBV28	TRBD1	NA	TRBJ2-7	CASRGPGQGADEQYF	TGTGCCAGCAGGGGTCCGGGACAGGGGGCGGATGAGCAGTACTTC
TRBV28	NA	NA	TRBJ2-2	CASSTGQLWGGELFF	TGTGCCAGCAGCACCGGACAACTCTGGGGCGGGGAGCTGTTTTTT
TRBV5-1	NA	NA	TRBJ2-7	CASSLGGGRLADEQYF	TGCGCCAGCAGCTTGGGTGGGGGGCGCCTCGCTGACGAGCAGTACTTC
TRBV25-1	NA	NA	TRBJ1-1	CASTRGGYTEAFF	TGTGCCAGCACCAGGGGCGGTTACACTGAAGCTTTCTTT
TRBV4-1	NA	few	TRBJ2-1	CASSQLGGRYNEQFF	TGCGCCAGCAGCCAGTTGGGAGGCCGGTACAATGAGCAGTTCTTC
TRBV4-1	NA	medium-sized	TRBJ2-5	CASSQDKLESYQETQYF	TGCGCCAGCAGCCAAGATAAGCTAGAATCGTACCAAGAGACCCAGTACTTC
TRBV6-8	NA	medium-sized	TRBJ2-7	CASSYGDAYEQYF	TGTGCCAGCAGTTACGGGGATGCCTACGAGCAGTACTTC
TRBV30	NA	NA	TRBJ2-7	CAWGRYYEQYF	TGTGCCTGGGGTCGATACTACGAGCAGTACTTC
TRBV6-8	TRBD2	NA	TRBJ2-5	CASSYSASGSETQYF	TGTGCCAGCAGTTACTCGGCTAGCGGGAGTGAGACCCAGTACTTC
TRBV6-8	NA	few	TRBJ1-1	CASSHRPGVEAEAFF	TGTGCCAGCAGTCACCGTCCGGGAGTTGAAGCTGAAGCTTTCTTT
TRBV19	NA	few	TRBJ1-1	CASSIDGGRANTEAFF	TGTGCCAGTAGTATAGATGGGGGGCGGGCGAACACTGAAGCTTTCTTT
TRBV6-8	TRBD1	few	TRBJ2-7	CASDSGTGWLYEQYF	TGTGCCAGCGATTCCGGGACAGGGTGGCTCTACGAGCAGTACTTC
TRBV4-1	NA	few	TRBJ1-2	CASSQDPLLHGYTF	TGCGCCAGCAGCCAAGATCCGCTCCTCCATGGCTACACCTTC